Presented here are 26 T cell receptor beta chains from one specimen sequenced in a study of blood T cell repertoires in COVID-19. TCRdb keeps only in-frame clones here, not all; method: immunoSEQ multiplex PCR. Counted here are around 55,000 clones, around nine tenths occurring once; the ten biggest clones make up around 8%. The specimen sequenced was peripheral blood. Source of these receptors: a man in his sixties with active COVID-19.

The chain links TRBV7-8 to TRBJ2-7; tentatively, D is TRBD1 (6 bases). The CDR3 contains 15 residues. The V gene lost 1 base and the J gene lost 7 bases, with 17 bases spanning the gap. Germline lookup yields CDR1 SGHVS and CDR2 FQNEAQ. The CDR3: CASSLVGRGAREQYF. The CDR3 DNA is TGTGCCAGCAGCTTAGTGGGCAGGGGAGCCAGGGAGCAGTACTTC.

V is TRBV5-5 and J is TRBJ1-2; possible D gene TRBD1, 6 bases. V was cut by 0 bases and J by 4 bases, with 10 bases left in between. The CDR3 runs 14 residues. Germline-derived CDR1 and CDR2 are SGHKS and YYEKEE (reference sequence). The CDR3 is CASSLEAGAYGYTF. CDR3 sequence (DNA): TGTGCCAGCAGCTTGGAGGCAGGGGCCTATGGCTACACCTTC.

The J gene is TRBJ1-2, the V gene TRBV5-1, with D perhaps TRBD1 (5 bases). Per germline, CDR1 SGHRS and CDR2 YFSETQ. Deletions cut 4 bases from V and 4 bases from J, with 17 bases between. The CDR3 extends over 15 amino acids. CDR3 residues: CASSPSGFSSYGYTF. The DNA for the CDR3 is TGCGCCAGCAGCCCATCAGGGTTCTCAAGCTATGGCTACACCTTC. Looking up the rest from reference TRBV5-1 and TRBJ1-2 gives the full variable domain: KAGVTQTPRYLIKTRGQQVTLSCSPISGHRSVSWYQQTPGQGLQFLFEYFSETQRNKGNFPGRFSGRQFSNSRSEMNVSTLELGDSALYLCASSPSGFSSYGYTFGSGTRLTVV.

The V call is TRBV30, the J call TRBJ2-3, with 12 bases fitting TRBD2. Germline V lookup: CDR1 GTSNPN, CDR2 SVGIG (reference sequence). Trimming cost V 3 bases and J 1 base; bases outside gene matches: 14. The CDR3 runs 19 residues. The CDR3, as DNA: TGTGCCTGGAGACAACTGTCAGCTAGCGGGAGGGCCCGCACAGATACGCAGTATTTT. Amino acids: CAWRQLSASGRARTDTQYF.

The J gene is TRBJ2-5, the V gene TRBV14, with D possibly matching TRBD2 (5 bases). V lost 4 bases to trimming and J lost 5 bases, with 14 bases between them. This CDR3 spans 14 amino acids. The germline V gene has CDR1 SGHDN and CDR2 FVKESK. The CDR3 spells CASSRADLGETQYF. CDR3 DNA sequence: TGTGCCAGCAGCCGAGCGGACTTAGGGGAGACCCAGTACTTC.

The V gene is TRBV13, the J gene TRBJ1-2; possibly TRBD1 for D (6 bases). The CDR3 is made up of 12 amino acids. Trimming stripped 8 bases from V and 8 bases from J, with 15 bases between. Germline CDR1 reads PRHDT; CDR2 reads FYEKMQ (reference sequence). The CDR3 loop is CASGQGIYGYTF. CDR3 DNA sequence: TGTGCCAGCGGTCAGGGGATCTACGGCTACACCTTC. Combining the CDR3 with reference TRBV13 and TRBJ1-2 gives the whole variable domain AAGVIQSPRHLIKEKRETATLKCYPIPRHDTVYWYQQGPGQDPQFLISFYEKMQSDKGSIPDRFSAQQFSDYHSELNMSSLELGDSALYFCASGQGIYGYTFGSGTRLTVV.

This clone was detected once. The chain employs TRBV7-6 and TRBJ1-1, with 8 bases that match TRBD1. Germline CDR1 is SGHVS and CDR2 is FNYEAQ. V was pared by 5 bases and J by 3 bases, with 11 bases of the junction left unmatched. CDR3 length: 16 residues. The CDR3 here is CASSQPGRQGYTEAFF. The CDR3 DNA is TGTGCCAGCAGCCAACCAGGCCGACAGGGGTACACTGAAGCTTTCTTT.

CDR3 in DNA: TGTGCCAGCAGCACCGGGACTAGCGGGACAAAATGTAGTAATGAGCAGTTCTTC. Amino acid sequence: CASSTGTSGTKCSNEQFF. The V and J genes are TRBV5-5 and TRBJ2-1; 13 bases map to TRBD2. Trimming removed 4 bases from V and 7 bases from J; junction bases left unmatched: 14. From germline, CDR1 is SGHKS and CDR2 YYEKEE (reference sequence). The CDR3 extends over 18 amino acids.

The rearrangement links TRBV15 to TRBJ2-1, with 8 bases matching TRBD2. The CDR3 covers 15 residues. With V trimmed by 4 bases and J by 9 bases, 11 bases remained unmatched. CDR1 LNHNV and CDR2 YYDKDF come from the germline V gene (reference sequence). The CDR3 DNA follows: TGTGCCACCAGCATCGGGGTGGGACTAGTGCGTGAGCAGTTCTTC. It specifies CATSIGVGLVREQFF.

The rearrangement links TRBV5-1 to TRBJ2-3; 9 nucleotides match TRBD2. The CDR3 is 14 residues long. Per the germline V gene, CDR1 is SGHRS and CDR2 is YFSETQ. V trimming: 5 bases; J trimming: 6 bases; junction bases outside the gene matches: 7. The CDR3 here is CASRLLAGMDTQYF. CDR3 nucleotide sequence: TGCGCCAGCAGACTTCTAGCGGGAATGGATACGCAGTATTTT.

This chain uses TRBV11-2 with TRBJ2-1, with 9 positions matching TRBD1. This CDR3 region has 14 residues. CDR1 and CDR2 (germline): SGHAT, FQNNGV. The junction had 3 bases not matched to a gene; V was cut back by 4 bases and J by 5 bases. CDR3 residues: CASSWWTGDNEQFF. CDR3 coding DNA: TGTGCCAGCAGCTGGTGGACAGGGGACAATGAGCAGTTCTTC.

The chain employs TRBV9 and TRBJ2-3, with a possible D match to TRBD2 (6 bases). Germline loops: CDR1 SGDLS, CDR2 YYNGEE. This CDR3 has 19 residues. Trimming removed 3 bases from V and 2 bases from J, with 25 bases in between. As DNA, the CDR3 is TGTGCCAGCAGCGCACGAACGGGGTCGAAGGGGACTTACACAGATACGCAGTATTTT. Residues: CASSARTGSKGTYTDTQYF.

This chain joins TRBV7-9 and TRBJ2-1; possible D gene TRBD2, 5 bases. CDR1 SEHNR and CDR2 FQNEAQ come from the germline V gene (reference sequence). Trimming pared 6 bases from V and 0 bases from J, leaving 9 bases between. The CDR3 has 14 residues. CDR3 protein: CASSRGSSYNEQFF. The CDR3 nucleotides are TGTGCCAGCAGTCGTGGGAGCTCCTACAATGAGCAGTTCTTC.

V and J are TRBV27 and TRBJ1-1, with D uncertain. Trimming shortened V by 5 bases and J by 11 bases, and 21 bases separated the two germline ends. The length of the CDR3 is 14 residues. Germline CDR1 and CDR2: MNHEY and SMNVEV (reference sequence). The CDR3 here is CASSAETRDIRAFF. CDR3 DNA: TGTGCCAGCAGTGCGGAGACACGGGATATAAGGGCTTTCTTT.

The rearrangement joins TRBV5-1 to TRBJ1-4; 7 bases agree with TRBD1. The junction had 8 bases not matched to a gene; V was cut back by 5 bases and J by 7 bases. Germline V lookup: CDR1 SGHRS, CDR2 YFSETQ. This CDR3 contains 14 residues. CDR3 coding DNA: TGCGCCAGCAGATTCCAGGGGGGCGCTGAAAAACTGTTTTTT. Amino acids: CASRFQGGAEKLFF. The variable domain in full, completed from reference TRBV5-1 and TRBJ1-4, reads KAGVTQTPRYLIKTRGQQVTLSCSPISGHRSVSWYQQTPGQGLQFLFEYFSETQRNKGNFPGRFSGRQFSNSRSEMNVSTLELGDSALYLCASRFQGGAEKLFFGSGTQLSVL.

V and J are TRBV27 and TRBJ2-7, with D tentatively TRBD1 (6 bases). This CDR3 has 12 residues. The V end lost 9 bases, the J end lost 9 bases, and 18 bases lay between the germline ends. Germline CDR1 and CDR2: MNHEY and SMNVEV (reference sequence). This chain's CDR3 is CARGQNLDGQYF. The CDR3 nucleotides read TGTGCCAGGGGACAAAACCTAGATGGGCAGTACTTC.

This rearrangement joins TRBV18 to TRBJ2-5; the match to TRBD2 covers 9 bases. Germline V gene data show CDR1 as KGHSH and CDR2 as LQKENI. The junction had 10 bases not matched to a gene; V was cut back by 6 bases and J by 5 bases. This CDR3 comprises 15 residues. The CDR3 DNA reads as TGTGCCAGCTCCCCCTTTAGCGGGAGTTGGGAGACCCAGTACTTC. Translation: CASSPFSGSWETQYF.

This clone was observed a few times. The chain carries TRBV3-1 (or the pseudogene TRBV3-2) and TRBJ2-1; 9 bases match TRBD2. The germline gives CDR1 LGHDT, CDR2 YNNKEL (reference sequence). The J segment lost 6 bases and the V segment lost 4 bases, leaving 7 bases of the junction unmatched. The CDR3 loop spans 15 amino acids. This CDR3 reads CASSRQSSGTNEQFF. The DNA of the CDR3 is TGTGCCAGCAGCCGTCAATCTAGCGGGACCAATGAGCAGTTCTTC.

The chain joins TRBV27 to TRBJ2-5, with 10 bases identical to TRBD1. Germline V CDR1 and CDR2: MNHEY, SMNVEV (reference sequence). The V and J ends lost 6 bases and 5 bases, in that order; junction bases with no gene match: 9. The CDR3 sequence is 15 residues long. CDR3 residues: CASRGGQGIWETQYF. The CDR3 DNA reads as TGTGCCAGCAGGGGGGGACAGGGGATATGGGAGACCCAGTACTTC.

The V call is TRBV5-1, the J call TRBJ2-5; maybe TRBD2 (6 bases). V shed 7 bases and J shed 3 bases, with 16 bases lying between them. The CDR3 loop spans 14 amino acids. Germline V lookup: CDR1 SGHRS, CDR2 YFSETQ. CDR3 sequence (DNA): TGCGCCAGCTCACCCCTCGGGGGAGAAGAGACCCAGTACTTC. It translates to CASSPLGGEETQYF. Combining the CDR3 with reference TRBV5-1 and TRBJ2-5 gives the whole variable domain KAGVTQTPRYLIKTRGQQVTLSCSPISGHRSVSWYQQTPGQGLQFLFEYFSETQRNKGNFPGRFSGRQFSNSRSEMNVSTLELGDSALYLCASSPLGGEETQYFGPGTRLLVL.

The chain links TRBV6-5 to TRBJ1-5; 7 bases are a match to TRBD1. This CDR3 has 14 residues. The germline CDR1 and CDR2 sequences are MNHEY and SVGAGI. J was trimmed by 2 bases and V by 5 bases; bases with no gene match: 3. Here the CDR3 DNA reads TGTGCCAGCAGTACGGGGACAGGCAATCAGCCCCAGCATTTT. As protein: CASSTGTGNQPQHF.

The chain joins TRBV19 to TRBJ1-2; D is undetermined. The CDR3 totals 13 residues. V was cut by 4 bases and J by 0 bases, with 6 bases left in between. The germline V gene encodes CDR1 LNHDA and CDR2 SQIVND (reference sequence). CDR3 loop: CASSKDSNYGYTF. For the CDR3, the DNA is TGTGCCAGTAGTAAAGACTCTAACTATGGCTACACCTTC.

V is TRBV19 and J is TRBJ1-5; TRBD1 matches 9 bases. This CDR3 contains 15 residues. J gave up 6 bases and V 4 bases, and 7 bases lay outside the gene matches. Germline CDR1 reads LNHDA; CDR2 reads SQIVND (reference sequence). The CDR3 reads CASSRSGQGSQPQHF. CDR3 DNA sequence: TGTGCCAGTAGTAGGAGCGGACAGGGGAGTCAGCCCCAGCATTTT.

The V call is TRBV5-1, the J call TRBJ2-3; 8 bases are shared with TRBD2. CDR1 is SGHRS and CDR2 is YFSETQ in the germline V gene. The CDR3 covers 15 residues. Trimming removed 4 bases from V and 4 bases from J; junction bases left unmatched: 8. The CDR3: CASSPGTSTSDTQYF. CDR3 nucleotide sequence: TGCGCCAGCAGCCCCGGGACTAGTACGTCAGATACGCAGTATTTT.

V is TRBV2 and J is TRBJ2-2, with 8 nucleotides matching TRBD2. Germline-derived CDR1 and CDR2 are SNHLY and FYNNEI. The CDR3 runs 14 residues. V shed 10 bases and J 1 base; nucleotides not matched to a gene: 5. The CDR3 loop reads CATTSGWNTGELFF. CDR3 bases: TGTGCCACCACTAGCGGATGGAACACCGGGGAGCTGTTTTTT.

The CDR3 coding sequence is TGCGCCAGCAGTGAGTCGACGACTGGAATTGGTGAGCAGTACTTC. Translation: CASSESTTGIGEQYF. The chain carries TRBV10-2 and TRBJ2-7; D gene ambiguous. V was pared by 0 bases and J by 7 bases, with 16 bases between. Germline V gene lookup returns CDR1 WSHSY and CDR2 SAAADI. This CDR3 is 15 amino acids long.